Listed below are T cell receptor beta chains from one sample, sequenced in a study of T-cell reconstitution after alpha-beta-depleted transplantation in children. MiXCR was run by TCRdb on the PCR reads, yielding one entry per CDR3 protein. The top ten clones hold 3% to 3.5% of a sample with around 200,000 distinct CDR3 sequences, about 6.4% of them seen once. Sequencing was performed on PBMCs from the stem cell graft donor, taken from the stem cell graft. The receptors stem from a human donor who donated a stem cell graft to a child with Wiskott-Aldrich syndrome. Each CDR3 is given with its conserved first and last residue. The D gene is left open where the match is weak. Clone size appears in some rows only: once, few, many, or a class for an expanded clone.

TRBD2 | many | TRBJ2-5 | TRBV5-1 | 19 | TGCGCCAGCACCATGGGACCTAGCGGGGGCCTAGGGATTCAAGAGACCCAGTACTTC | CASTMGPSGGLGIQETQYF
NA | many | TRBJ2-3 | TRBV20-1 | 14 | TGCAGTGCTAGAGATTACCAGGCCCCAGATACGCAGTATTTT | CSARDYQAPDTQYF
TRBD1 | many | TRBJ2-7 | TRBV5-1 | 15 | TGCGCCAGCAGCACAGGGGACGGTGGACCCTACGAGCAGTACTTC | CASSTGDGGPYEQYF
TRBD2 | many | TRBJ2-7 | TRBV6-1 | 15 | TGTGCCAGCAGAAAAAGACAGTTTCGGGGGGACGAGCAGTACTTC | CASRKRQFRGDEQYF
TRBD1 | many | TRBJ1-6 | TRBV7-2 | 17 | TGTGCCAGCAGCTTAGCGCTGGGACAGGGTTATAATTCACCCCTCCACTTT | CASSLALGQGYNSPLHF
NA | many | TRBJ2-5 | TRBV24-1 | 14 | TGTGCCAGTGCCGACAGCCACCCTTCGGAGACCCAGTACTTC | CASADSHPSETQYF
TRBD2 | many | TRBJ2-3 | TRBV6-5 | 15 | TGTGCCAGCAGTCCGGGAGGTCTAGTAACAGATACGCAGTATTTT | CASSPGGLVTDTQYF
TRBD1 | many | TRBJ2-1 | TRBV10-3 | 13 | TGTGCCATCACGGGACAGGGGTTCGGGGAGCAGTTCTTC | CAITGQGFGEQFF
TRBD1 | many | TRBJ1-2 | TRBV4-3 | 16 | TGCGCCAGCAGCCAAGCCCCCGCCCGGCAGGGGGATATCCTGGGGTTC | CASSQAPARQGDILGF
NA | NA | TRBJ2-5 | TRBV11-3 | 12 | TGTGCCAGCAGCCCTACGCGAGAGACCCAGTACTTC | CASSPTRETQYF
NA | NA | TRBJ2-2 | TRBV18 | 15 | TGTGCCAGCTCACCATCAGGCTCCAACACCGGGGAGCTGTTTTTT | CASSPSGSNTGELFF
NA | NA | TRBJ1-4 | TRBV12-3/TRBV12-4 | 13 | TGTGCCAGCGCGTTGGCGCCAGGTGAAAAACTGTTTTTT | CASALAPGEKLFF
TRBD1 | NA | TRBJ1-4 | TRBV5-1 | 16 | TGCGCCAGCAGCTTGGCACCGGGACAGATTAATGAAAAACTGTTTTTT | CASSLAPGQINEKLFF
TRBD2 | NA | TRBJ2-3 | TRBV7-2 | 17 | TGTGCCAGCAGCTTTAGGGTAGCGGGAGGAGGCGGAGATACGCAGTATTTT | CASSFRVAGGGGDTQYF
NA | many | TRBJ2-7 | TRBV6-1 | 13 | TGTGCCAGCAGAAAAGGGACACGCTACGAGCAGTACTTC | CASRKGTRYEQYF
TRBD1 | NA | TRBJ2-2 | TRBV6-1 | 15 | TGTGCCAGCAGTACCTTAGACAGGGGGCCCGGGGAGCTGTTTTTT | CASSTLDRGPGELFF
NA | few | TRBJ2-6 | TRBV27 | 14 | TGTGCCAGCAGTTTAAACCTGGGGGCCAACGTCCTGACTTTC | CASSLNLGANVLTF
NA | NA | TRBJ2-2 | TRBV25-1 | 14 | TGTGCCAGCAGTGAAACAGGGATTGCCGGGGAGCTGTTTTTT | CASSETGIAGELFF
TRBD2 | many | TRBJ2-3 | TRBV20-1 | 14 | TGCAGTGCCGTCCGGCGGGAGAGTTTAGATACGCAGTATTTT | CSAVRRESLDTQYF
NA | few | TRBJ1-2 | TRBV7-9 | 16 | TGTGCCAGCAGCCCCCGGTGGGGTGACCGTAACTATGGCTACACCTTC | CASSPRWGDRNYGYTF
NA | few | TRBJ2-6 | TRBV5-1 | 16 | TGCGCCAGCAGCTTGGTAGGGGGAACCGGGGCCAACGTCCTGACTTTC | CASSLVGGTGANVLTF
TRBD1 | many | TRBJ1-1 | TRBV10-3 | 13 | TGTGCCACGGGACAGGGAAATAGAATAGAAGCTTTCTTT | CATGQGNRIEAFF
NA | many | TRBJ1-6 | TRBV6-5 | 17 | TGTGCCAGCAGTATTTCGGGGATTCCCCGATATAATTCACCCCTCCACTTT | CASSISGIPRYNSPLHF
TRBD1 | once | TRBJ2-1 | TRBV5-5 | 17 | TGTGCCAGCAGCCACTACTCCGGACAGGGGGCTAGGAATGAGCAGTTCTTC | CASSHYSGQGARNEQFF
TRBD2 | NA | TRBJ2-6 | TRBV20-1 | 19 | TGCAGTGCTAGACGACTAGCGGGGCTTCAAAGCTCTGGGGCCAACGTCCTGACTTTC | CSARRLAGLQSSGANVLTF
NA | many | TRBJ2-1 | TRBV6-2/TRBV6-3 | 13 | TGTGCCAGCAGTTATCTTGGGGGCCATGAGCAGTTCTTC | CASSYLGGHEQFF
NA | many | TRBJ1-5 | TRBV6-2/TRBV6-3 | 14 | TGTGCCAGCAGCGGACCGGGCCACAATCAGCCCCAGCATTTT | CASSGPGHNQPQHF